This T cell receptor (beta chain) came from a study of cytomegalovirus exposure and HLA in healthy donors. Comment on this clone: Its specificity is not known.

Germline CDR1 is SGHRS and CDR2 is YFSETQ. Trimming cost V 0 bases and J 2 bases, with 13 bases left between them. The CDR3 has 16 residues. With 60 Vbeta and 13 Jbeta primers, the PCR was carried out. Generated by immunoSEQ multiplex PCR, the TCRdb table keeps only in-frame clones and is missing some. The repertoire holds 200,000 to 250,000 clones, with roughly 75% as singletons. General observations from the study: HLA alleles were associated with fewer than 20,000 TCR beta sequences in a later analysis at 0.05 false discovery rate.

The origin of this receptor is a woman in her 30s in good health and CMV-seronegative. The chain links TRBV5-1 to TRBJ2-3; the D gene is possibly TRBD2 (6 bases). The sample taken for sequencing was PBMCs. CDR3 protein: CASSLGLDVSTDTQYF. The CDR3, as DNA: TGCGCCAGCAGCTTGGGACTAGATGTTTCCACAGATACGCAGTATTTT. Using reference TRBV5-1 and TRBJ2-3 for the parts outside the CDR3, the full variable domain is KAGVTQTPRYLIKTRGQQVTLSCSPISGHRSVSWYQQTPGQGLQFLFEYFSETQRNKGNFPGRFSGRQFSNSRSEMNVSTLELGDSALYLCASSLGLDVSTDTQYFGPGTRLTVL.